This record looks at one T cell receptor (beta chain) sequence and its context. Its antigen is not known. The sample originates from a study of cytomegalovirus exposure and HLA in healthy donors. Study-wide background: Among about 179 million T cells, an earlier analysis found roughly 100 million unique TCR beta sequences. Study outcomes and limitations: For most TCR beta V segments, an earlier analysis put the productive rate at about 87% or about 30% of the time. TCR beta chain V- and J-gene trimming was linked, in a later analysis, to a missense variant in DCLRE1C. Fewer N-insertions (relative to the approximately 670-donor mean) were reportedly seen in an Asian-associated ancestry cluster in a later analysis.

A multiplex PCR was run with 60 Vbeta primers and 13 Jbeta primers. The table came from immunoSEQ multiplex PCR; TCRdb's copy has only in-frame clones and leaves some out. The table lists 200,000 to 300,000 clones, about 85% of them singletons. The CDR3 contains 13 residues. Germline values: CDR1 MNHNY, CDR2 SVGAGI (reference sequence). V lost 4 bases and J 10 bases, leaving 16 bases between the germline ends. The TCR comes from a girl aged 2 to 10 in good health and CMV-seronegative. This chain links TRBV6-6 with TRBJ1-1; D might be TRBD1 (6 bases). Input material: PBMCs. The CDR3 spells CASSSQGGVLAFF. CDR3 DNA sequence: TGTGCCAGCAGTTCACAGGGAGGGGTATTAGCTTTCTTT.